These 7 T cell receptor beta chains originate from one sample sequenced in a study of T cell repertoires in cytomegalovirus infection. One entry per CDR3 protein, called by TCRdb with MiXCR from the reads. There are 680,000 or so distinct CDR3 sequences in the sample; less than 40% occur only once, and 2.5% to 3.5% lies in the top ten. The specimen was PBMCs. Receptor source: a human donor in good health (CMV status not recorded). Some clones in this sample may be carry-over from other donors' samples.

The chain joins TRBV19 to TRBJ2-1, with D perhaps TRBD2 (7 bases). The CDR3 contains 15 residues. Between the trimmed V and J ends, which lost 8 bases and 0 bases, there was a span of 14 bases. CDR1 is LNHDA, CDR2 SQIVND, per germline (reference sequence). The CDR3 loop is CASGTRGGSYNEQFF. The CDR3 region has the DNA TGTGCCAGTGGGACAAGGGGGGGCTCCTACAATGAGCAGTTCTTC.

The chain links TRBV5-1 to TRBJ1-2; D is unresolved. This CDR3 is 16 amino acids long. The V end was cut by 6 bases, the J end by 4 bases, with 22 bases between. Per the germline V gene, CDR1 is SGHRS and CDR2 is YFSETQ. The CDR3: CASNPIGIPRIYGYTF. The CDR3 DNA reads TGCGCCAGCAACCCGATAGGGATTCCTCGCATCTATGGCTACACCTTC. Complete variable domain (other parts from reference TRBV5-1 and TRBJ1-2): KAGVTQTPRYLIKTRGQQVTLSCSPISGHRSVSWYQQTPGQGLQFLFEYFSETQRNKGNFPGRFSGRQFSNSRSEMNVSTLELGDSALYLCASNPIGIPRIYGYTFGSGTRLTVV.

The chain combines TRBV6-5 with TRBJ2-2, with D tentatively TRBD2 (6 bases). Germline-derived CDR1 and CDR2 are MNHEY and SVGAGI. This CDR3 comprises 18 residues. Trimming shortened V by 0 bases and J by 2 bases, and 16 bases separated the two germline ends. Here the CDR3 reads CASSYSISRERNTGELFF. The CDR3, as DNA: TGTGCCAGCAGTTACTCGATCAGCCGGGAGCGAAACACCGGGGAGCTGTTTTTT.

In its sample, this clonotype was seen a few times. V gene TRBV6-5 combines with J gene TRBJ2-3; 11 bases fit TRBD2. The ends lost 2 bases at V and 4 bases at J; junction bases unmatched: 8. This CDR3 contains 17 residues. Looked up from germline, CDR1 is MNHEY and CDR2 is SVGAGI. CDR3 in DNA: TGTGCCAGCAGTTACAACCCTAGCGGGAGGACGGCAGATACGCAGTATTTT. Translation: CASSYNPSGRTADTQYF.

In this sample, this clonotype turned up a few times. The chain recombines TRBV7-6 with TRBJ1-2, with 10 bases matching TRBD1. Germline V gives CDR1 SGHVS, CDR2 FNYEAQ. V shed 4 bases and J 12 bases; nucleotides not matched to a gene: 14. The CDR3 spans 15 residues. The CDR3 region is CASSSAGTGAPYHTF. CDR3 bases: TGTGCCAGCAGCTCCGCCGGGACAGGGGCGCCCTACCACACCTTC. Complete variable domain (other parts from reference TRBV7-6 and TRBJ1-2): GAGVSQSPRYKVTKRGQDVALRCDPISGHVSLYWYRQALGQGPEFLTYFNYEAQQDKSGLPNDRFSAERPEGSISTLTIQRTEQRDSAMYRCASSSAGTGAPYHTFGSGTRLTVV.

A few counts support this clonotype. This rearrangement joins TRBV20-1 to TRBJ2-3; D unresolved. CDR1 is DFQATT, CDR2 SNEGSKA, per germline (reference sequence). The CDR3 contains 15 residues. V dropped 1 base and J dropped 2 bases, with 13 bases sitting between them. In nucleotides, the CDR3 is TGCAGTGCTAGAGGAGGAACTACCACCACAGATACGCAGTATTTT. As protein: CSARGGTTTTDTQYF.

This chain joins TRBV14 and TRBJ2-3, with a possible D match to TRBD2 (6 bases). In germline, CDR1 is SGHDN, CDR2 FVKESK. The CDR3 covers 13 residues. The V end was cut by 3 bases, the J end by 8 bases, with 12 bases between. The CDR3 DNA sequence: TGTGCCAGCAGCCAGGAGATCGGGAGTACGCAGTATTTT. It specifies CASSQEIGSTQYF.